Reported below is one TCR beta chain. Its antigen remains unidentified. Profiling relied on immunoSEQ multiplex PCR, and the TCRdb table lists in-frame clones only, not all of them. The sample lists around 83,000 clones, 60% to 80% seen once, with approximately 1.7% in the top ten. ViraFEST assay sequencing came after antigen-specific CD4+ T cells were expanded with viral peptide pools. It was after 10 days of culture that CD4+ T cells were isolated. Testing of the vaccine recipients showed negative nucleocapsid antibodies and no prior SARS-CoV-2 infection. Fresh IL-2-containing medium replaced half the medium on days 3 and 7. The V and J ends lost 1 base and 7 bases, in that order; junction bases with no gene match: 10. Germline V gene lookup returns CDR1 SNHLY and CDR2 FYNNEI. The CDR3 contains 17 residues. The data were taken from a study of vaccination effects on CD4 cells after COVID-19. About the study: Participants each got two BNT162b2 or mRNA-1273 vaccine doses. The study, taken as a whole, reports: Clones from infection and from vaccination both contracted markedly late after vaccination.

The chain has TRBV2 and TRBJ2-2; 9 nucleotides line up with TRBD1. This sample comprised CD4+ T cells from PBMCs cultured with HCoV-229E spike peptides, obtained before COVID-19 vaccination. The TCR was taken from a human donor who received a COVID-19 vaccine. The CDR3 DNA follows: TGTGCCAGCAGTGAAGGGTGGAGGGGGACAGGGCACGGGGAGCTGTTTTTT. Its translation is CASSEGWRGTGHGELFF.